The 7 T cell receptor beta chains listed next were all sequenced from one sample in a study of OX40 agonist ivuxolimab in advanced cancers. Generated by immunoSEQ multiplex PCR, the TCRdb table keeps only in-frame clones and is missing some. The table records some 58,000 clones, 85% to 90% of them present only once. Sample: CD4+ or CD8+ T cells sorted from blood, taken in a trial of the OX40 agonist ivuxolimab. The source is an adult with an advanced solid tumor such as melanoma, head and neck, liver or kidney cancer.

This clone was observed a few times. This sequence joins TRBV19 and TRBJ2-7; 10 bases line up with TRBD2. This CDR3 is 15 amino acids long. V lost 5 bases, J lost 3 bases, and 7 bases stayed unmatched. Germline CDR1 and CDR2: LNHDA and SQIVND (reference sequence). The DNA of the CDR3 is TGTGCCAGTAGTGACGGGACTAGCGCAAACTACGAGCAGTACTTC. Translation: CASSDGTSANYEQYF.

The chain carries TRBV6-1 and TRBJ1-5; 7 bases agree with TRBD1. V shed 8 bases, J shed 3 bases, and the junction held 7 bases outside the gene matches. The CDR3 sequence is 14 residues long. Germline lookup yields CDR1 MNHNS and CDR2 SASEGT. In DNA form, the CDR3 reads TGTGCCAGCTTCGGCGACAGGGTCAATCAGCCCCAGCATTTT. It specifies CASFGDRVNQPQHF.

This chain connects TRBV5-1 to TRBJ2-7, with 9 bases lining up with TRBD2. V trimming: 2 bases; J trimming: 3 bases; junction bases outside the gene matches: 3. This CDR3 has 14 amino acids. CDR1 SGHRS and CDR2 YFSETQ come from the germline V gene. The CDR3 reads CASSFGLAFYEQYF. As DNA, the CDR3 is TGCGCCAGCAGCTTTGGACTAGCGTTCTACGAGCAGTACTTC.

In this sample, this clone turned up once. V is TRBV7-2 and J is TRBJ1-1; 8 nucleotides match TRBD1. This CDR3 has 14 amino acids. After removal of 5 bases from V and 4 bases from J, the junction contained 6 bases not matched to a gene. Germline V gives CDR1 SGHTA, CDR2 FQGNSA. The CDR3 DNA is TGTGCCAGCAGCCATGGACAGGGTATCACTGAAGCTTTCTTT. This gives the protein CASSHGQGITEAFF.

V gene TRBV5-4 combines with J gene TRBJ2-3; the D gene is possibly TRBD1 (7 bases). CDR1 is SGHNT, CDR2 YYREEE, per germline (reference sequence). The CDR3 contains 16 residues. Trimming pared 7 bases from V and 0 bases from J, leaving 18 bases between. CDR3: CASGQGGKGSTDTQYF. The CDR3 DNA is TGTGCCAGCGGGCAGGGGGGCAAGGGTAGCACAGATACGCAGTATTTT.

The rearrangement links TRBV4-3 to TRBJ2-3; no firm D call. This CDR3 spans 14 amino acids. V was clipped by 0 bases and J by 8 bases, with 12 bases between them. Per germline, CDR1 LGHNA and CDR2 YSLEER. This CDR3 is CASSQDRGSGTQYF. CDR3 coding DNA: TGCGCCAGCAGCCAAGATCGAGGTTCGGGTACGCAGTATTTT.

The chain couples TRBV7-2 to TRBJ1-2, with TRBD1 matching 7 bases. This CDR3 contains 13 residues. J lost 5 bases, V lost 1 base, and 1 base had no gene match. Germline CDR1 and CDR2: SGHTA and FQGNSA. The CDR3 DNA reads TGTGCCAGCAGCTTAGGGGACAGTTATGGCTACACCTTC. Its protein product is CASSLGDSYGYTF. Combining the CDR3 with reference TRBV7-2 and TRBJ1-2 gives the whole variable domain GAGVSQSPSNKVTEKGKDVELRCDPISGHTALYWYRQSLGQGLEFLIYFQGNSAPDKSGLPSDRFSAERTGGSVSTLTIQRTQQEDSAVYLCASSLGDSYGYTFGSGTRLTVV.